This T cell receptor (beta chain) comes out of a study of blood T cell repertoires in COVID-19. In the study overall: Researchers got acute and convalescent COVID-19 samples from the United States, Italy and Spain. T cells, B-cell-depleted T cells, or PBMCs supplied cDNA or gDNA.

Original methodology: Amplification of reference gene primers was used by the study to estimate nucleated cell counts. Repertoires were generated with immunoSEQ multiplex PCR, while TCRdb's copy carries only in-frame clones and drops some. V, J and clone size derive from that table, while D and trimming were established from the DNA sequence. Of more than 70,000 clones in the sample, around 75% were seen once. This CDR3 region has 15 residues. CDR1 LGHDT and CDR2 YNNKEL come from the germline V gene (reference sequence). Trimming at V came to 0 bases and at J to 7 bases, leaving 6 bases not matched to a gene.

Sequencing was performed on peripheral blood. V gene TRBV3-1 (or the pseudogene TRBV3-2) combines with J gene TRBJ2-7, with 10 bases matching TRBD2. This clonotype was sampled from a human donor in a cohort sampled during active COVID-19. The CDR3 protein is CASSQDVAGGREQYF. CDR3 in DNA: TGTGCCAGCAGCCAAGATGTAGCGGGAGGTCGGGAGCAGTACTTC.